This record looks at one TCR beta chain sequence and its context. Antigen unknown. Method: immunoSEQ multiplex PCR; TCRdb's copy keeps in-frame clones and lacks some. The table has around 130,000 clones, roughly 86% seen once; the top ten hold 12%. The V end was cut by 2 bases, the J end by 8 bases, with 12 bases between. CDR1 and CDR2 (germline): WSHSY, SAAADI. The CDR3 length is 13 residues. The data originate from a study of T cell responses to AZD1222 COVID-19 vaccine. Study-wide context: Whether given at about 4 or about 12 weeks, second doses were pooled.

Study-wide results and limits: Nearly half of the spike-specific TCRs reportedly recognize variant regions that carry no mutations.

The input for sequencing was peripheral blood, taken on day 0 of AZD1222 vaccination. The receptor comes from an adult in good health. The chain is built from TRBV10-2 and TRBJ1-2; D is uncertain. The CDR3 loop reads CASSEVAGGGYTF. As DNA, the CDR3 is TGCGCCAGCAGTGAGGTTGCAGGAGGAGGCTACACCTTC.